The 9 T cell receptor beta chains below all came from one sample that was sequenced in a study of T-cell memory formation after mild COVID-19. TCRdb re-called the 5' RACE reads with MiXCR, one entry per CDR3 protein. The sample includes roughly 620,000 distinct CDR3 sequences, about a sixth seen only once; the top ten take about 12%. The source material was PBMCs or a T cell subset sorted from them (not recorded which). These receptors were obtained from an adult woman who had mild COVID-19 (a few samples of this study predate the infection). Cell type and time point are not known.

There are a few counts of this clonotype. The chain's CDR3 is CAWSVSSGPSYEQYF. Here the CDR3 DNA reads TGTGCCTGGAGTGTATCTAGCGGCCCCTCCTACGAGCAGTACTTC. This rearrangement joins TRBV30 to TRBJ2-7; 7 bases line up with TRBD2. The V segment lost 0 bases and the J segment 0 bases; nucleotides outside the gene matches: 5. The CDR3 is made up of 15 amino acids. Germline V gives CDR1 GTSNPN, CDR2 SVGIG (reference sequence).

V gene TRBV14 combines with J gene TRBJ1-2; D is ambiguous. CDR1 is SGHDN, CDR2 FVKESK, per germline. This CDR3 has 13 amino acids. The V gene lost 3 bases and the J gene lost 3 bases, with 8 bases spanning the gap. The CDR3 reads CASSQLWYYGYTF. CDR3 in DNA: TGTGCCAGCAGCCAGCTATGGTACTATGGCTACACCTTC.

The chain couples TRBV27 to TRBJ2-7; D possibly corresponds to TRBD2 (6 bases). CDR3 size: 15 residues. Trimming removed 3 bases from V and 3 bases from J, with 15 bases in between. Germline CDR1 and CDR2: MNHEY and SMNVEV (reference sequence). The DNA for the CDR3 is TGTGCCAGCAGTTTTGGCGGGACTCACGTCTACGAGCAGTACTTC. Encoded protein: CASSFGGTHVYEQYF.

The chain is built from TRBV7-6 and TRBJ1-2; D is unresolved. Looked up from germline, CDR1 is SGHVS and CDR2 is FNYEAQ. This CDR3 comprises 14 residues. V dropped 5 bases and J dropped 2 bases, with 12 bases sitting between them. CDR3 in amino acids: CASSPNQGNYGYTF. The CDR3 DNA follows: TGTGCCAGCAGCCCCAACCAAGGGAACTATGGCTACACCTTC. Drawing the rest from reference TRBV7-6 and TRBJ1-2, the complete variable domain is GAGVSQSPRYKVTKRGQDVALRCDPISGHVSLYWYRQALGQGPEFLTYFNYEAQQDKSGLPNDRFSAERPEGSISTLTIQRTEQRDSAMYRCASSPNQGNYGYTFGSGTRLTVV.

The table lists this clonotype with a few counts. The chain carries TRBV10-3 and TRBJ1-5, with D uncertain. The ends were cut back, 8 bases at V and 0 bases at J, with 8 bases in the middle. The CDR3 is 13 residues long. Germline-derived CDR1 and CDR2 are ENHRY and SYGVKD. Here the CDR3 reads CAIASDSNQPQHF. The CDR3 nucleotides are TGTGCCATCGCTAGCGATAGCAATCAGCCCCAGCATTTT.

The chain uses TRBV28 and TRBJ2-7, with D perhaps TRBD1 (6 bases). V gave up 3 bases and J gave up 3 bases, with 21 bases separating them. This CDR3 is 17 amino acids long. Looked up from germline, CDR1 is MDHEN and CDR2 is SYDVKM. Written as DNA, the CDR3 is TGTGCCAGCAGTTTTATCATCACAGGGAGTAGGCTCTACGAGCAGTACTTC. Amino acid sequence: CASSFIITGSRLYEQYF.

This clonotype was detected a few times. V gene TRBV4-1 combines with J gene TRBJ2-3; 10 positions match TRBD2. V dropped 0 bases and J dropped 6; count of bases not matched to a gene: 6. The CDR3 totals 16 residues. Germline loops: CDR1 MGHRA, CDR2 YSYEKL. The CDR3 DNA follows: TGCGCCAGCAGCCAAGAAGCGGGGGGGATGTTGGATACGCAGTATTTT. Its translation: CASSQEAGGMLDTQYF.

This clonotype was detected only a few times. This chain links TRBV5-1 with TRBJ1-1, with TRBD1 identical over 9 bases. This CDR3 is 14 amino acids long. Trimming took 4 bases from V and 11 from J; bases not matched to a gene: 12. CDR1 SGHRS and CDR2 YFSETQ come from the germline V gene. The CDR3, as DNA: TGCGCCAGCAGCCCGCTGGACAGGGGAACTGCCGCTTTCTTT. Its protein is CASSPLDRGTAAFF.

This clonotype was seen only a few times. The J gene is TRBJ2-1, the V gene TRBV6-2 or TRBV6-3; TRBD2 matches 10 bases. V lost 0 bases to trimming and J lost 2 bases; unmatched junction nucleotides: 10. The CDR3 is 19 amino acids. CDR1 and CDR2 from the germline V gene are MNHEY and SVGEGT. CDR3 sequence reads: CASSYSSLTSGPTYNEQFF. The DNA for the CDR3 is TGTGCCAGCAGTTACTCGTCATTGACTAGCGGGCCCACCTACAATGAGCAGTTCTTC.